Sequencing of this T cell receptor beta chain was carried out in a study of cytomegalovirus exposure and HLA in healthy donors. PCR used 60 Vbeta primers and 13 Jbeta primers. Libraries were prepared by immunoSEQ multiplex PCR; TCRdb keeps only in-frame clonotypes and omits some of them. This repertoire shows roughly 120,000 clones, around 80% found once; its top ten account for about 5.3%. With regard to this clone: What it binds is not known.

The study, taken as a whole, reports: One later analysis reportedly identified an Asian-associated ancestry cluster that showed fewer N-insertions than the roughly 700-donor mean.

The germline V and J ends were trimmed by 4 bases and 5 bases, with 9 bases remaining between them. The CDR3 extends over 12 amino acids. Germline V gives CDR1 SGHRS, CDR2 YFSETQ. The V call is TRBV5-1, the J call TRBJ1-1, with D tentatively TRBD1 (5 bases). The clonotype was recovered from a man aged 25-45 years in good health and CMV-seronegative. The specimen sequenced was PBMCs. CDR3 DNA: TGCGCCAGCAGCCAGACAGAGACTGAAGCTTTCTTT. It codes for CASSQTETEAFF. The variable domain in full, completed from reference TRBV5-1 and TRBJ1-1, reads KAGVTQTPRYLIKTRGQQVTLSCSPISGHRSVSWYQQTPGQGLQFLFEYFSETQRNKGNFPGRFSGRQFSNSRSEMNVSTLELGDSALYLCASSQTETEAFFGQGTRLTVV.